These 13 T cell receptor beta chains came from one sample sequenced in a study of vaccination and CD4 T cells after COVID-19. Their antigens are not known. Treatment reported: roughly nine-day PBMC culture with coronavirus spike peptide pools or control peptides (ViraFEST assay). The assay that was used to sequence DNA from cultured CD4+ T cells was the Oncomine TCR Beta short-read assay. Using its own MiXCR run on the PCR reads, TCRdb lists one record per CDR3 protein. The sample has around 18,000 distinct CDR3 sequences, around 60% seen once; the top ten hold just under 9.5%. The specimen sequenced was CD4+ T cells from blood, cultured in vitro. The source of these receptors is a human donor who had recovered from COVID-19.

In its sample, this clonotype was seen a few times. This rearrangement joins TRBV5-4 to TRBJ1-2, with TRBD1 matching 7 bases. Germline CDR1 is SGHNT and CDR2 is YYREEE (reference sequence). CDR3 length: 16 amino acids. The ends lost 0 bases at V and 2 bases at J; junction bases unmatched: 7. This CDR3 is CASSLGPVQGNYGYTF. As DNA, the CDR3 is TGTGCCAGCAGCTTGGGTCCCGTACAGGGGAACTATGGCTACACCTTC.

This sequence joins TRBV7-3 and TRBJ1-6; 7 bases line up with TRBD1. Germline CDR1 reads SGHTA; CDR2 reads FQGTGA. The junction had 3 bases not matched to a gene; V was cut back by 0 bases and J by 10 bases. This CDR3 region has 14 residues. The CDR3 loop is CASSLTRGHSPLHF. CDR3 sequence (DNA): TGTGCCAGCAGCTTAACGAGGGGGCACTCACCCCTCCACTTT.

The chain joins TRBV28 to TRBJ2-2; D gene ambiguous. CDR3 size: 17 residues. Per germline, CDR1 MDHEN and CDR2 SYDVKM. Trimming stripped 4 bases from V and 5 bases from J, with 20 bases between. CDR3 loop: CASSSPSAVAWTGELFF. The CDR3, as DNA: TGTGCCAGCAGTTCCCCCTCGGCGGTGGCGTGGACCGGGGAGCTGTTTTTT.

The genes are TRBV5-1 and TRBJ1-6; the D gene is possibly TRBD1 (5 bases). The germline gives CDR1 SGHRS, CDR2 YFSETQ. This CDR3 has 16 amino acids. V gave up 4 bases and J gave up 5 bases, with 16 bases separating them. CDR3 nucleotides: TGCGCCAGCAGCCCCCAGGGAGGTGAGGATAATTCACCCCTCCACTTT. Its translation: CASSPQGGEDNSPLHF. Variable domain in full (rest from reference TRBV5-1 and TRBJ1-6): KAGVTQTPRYLIKTRGQQVTLSCSPISGHRSVSWYQQTPGQGLQFLFEYFSETQRNKGNFPGRFSGRQFSNSRSEMNVSTLELGDSALYLCASSPQGGEDNSPLHFGNGTRLTVT.

The chain carries TRBV6-1 and TRBJ2-3; 13 bases match TRBD2. The germline CDR1 and CDR2 sequences are MNHNS and SASEGT. The ends lost 6 bases at V and 3 bases at J; junction bases unmatched: 6. The CDR3 is 16 amino acids. For the CDR3, the DNA is TGTGCCAGCAGCCCAGGACTAGCGGGAGCTACAGATACGCAGTATTTT. It translates to CASSPGLAGATDTQYF.

The chain recombines TRBV7-3 with TRBJ2-4; D not certain. The V and J ends lost 4 bases and 8 bases respectively, with 12 bases between them. The CDR3 runs to 13 residues. Germline loops: CDR1 SGHTA, CDR2 FQGTGA. Here the CDR3 reads CASSYYNEDIQYF. As DNA, the CDR3 is TGTGCCAGCAGCTATTACAACGAGGACATTCAGTACTTC.

The gene calls are TRBV7-8 and TRBJ1-6; TRBD1 matches 8 bases. J lost 10 bases, V lost 6 bases, and 5 bases had no gene match. Germline V CDR1 and CDR2: SGHVS, FQNEAQ. This CDR3 has 13 amino acids. The chain's CDR3 is CASSLQGASPLHF. CDR3 bases: TGTGCCAGCAGTCTCCAGGGGGCATCACCCCTCCACTTT.

The chain has TRBV28 and TRBJ1-4, with 8 bases identical to TRBD1. J was trimmed by 5 bases and V by 7 bases; bases with no gene match: 15. CDR3 size: 17 residues. CDR1 MDHEN and CDR2 SYDVKM come from the germline V gene. CDR3 coding DNA: TGTGCCAGCAACACACCGGCAGGGGGCGGTCAAAATGAAAAACTGTTTTTT. The encoded protein is CASNTPAGGGQNEKLFF.

This clonotype was seen a few times. Here the CDR3 DNA reads TGTGCCAGCAGCTCCGGACAGGGCGAACAGCCCCAGCATTTT. Protein sequence: CASSSGQGEQPQHF. This rearrangement joins TRBV7-2 to TRBJ1-5, with 8 bases matching TRBD1. CDR1 SGHTA and CDR2 FQGNSA come from the germline V gene. V gave up 4 bases and J gave up 7 bases; unmatched junction bases: 6. The CDR3 extends over 14 amino acids.

The chain couples TRBV20-1 to TRBJ2-3; no clear D gene. V lost 7 bases and J lost 0, with 8 bases in between. Germline-derived CDR1 and CDR2 are DFQATT and SNEGSKA (reference sequence). This CDR3 spans 12 amino acids. The CDR3 loop is CSVPDSTDTQYF. The CDR3 DNA reads as TGCAGTGTTCCCGATAGCACAGATACGCAGTATTTT.

V usage is TRBV4-1 and J usage is TRBJ1-5, with TRBD1 as a possible D gene (5 bases). Looked up from germline, CDR1 is MGHRA and CDR2 is YSYEKL. The CDR3 runs 15 residues. V gave up 4 bases and J gave up 4 bases, with 14 bases separating them. The CDR3 protein is CASSPARVWNQPQHF. The DNA for the CDR3 is TGCGCCAGCAGCCCGGCCAGGGTTTGGAATCAGCCCCAGCATTTT.

The chain couples TRBV27 to TRBJ2-2; D is uncertain. This CDR3 has 13 amino acids. V was trimmed by 6 bases and J by 5 bases, leaving 10 bases between them. CDR1 is MNHEY and CDR2 is SMNVEV in the germline V gene (reference sequence). The CDR3 is CASRRLQTGELFF. Written as DNA, the CDR3 is TGTGCCAGCAGACGACTCCAAACCGGGGAGCTGTTTTTT.

This clonotype was recorded a few times. V and J are TRBV5-1 and TRBJ2-7; TRBD2 matches at 15 bases. J gave up 3 bases and V 3 bases, and 4 bases lay outside the gene matches. Germline CDR1 and CDR2: SGHRS and YFSETQ. This CDR3 region has 16 residues. The CDR3 DNA follows: TGCGCCAGCAGCTGGGGACTAGCGGGAGGAGTCTACGAGCAGTACTTC. It is translated as CASSWGLAGGVYEQYF.